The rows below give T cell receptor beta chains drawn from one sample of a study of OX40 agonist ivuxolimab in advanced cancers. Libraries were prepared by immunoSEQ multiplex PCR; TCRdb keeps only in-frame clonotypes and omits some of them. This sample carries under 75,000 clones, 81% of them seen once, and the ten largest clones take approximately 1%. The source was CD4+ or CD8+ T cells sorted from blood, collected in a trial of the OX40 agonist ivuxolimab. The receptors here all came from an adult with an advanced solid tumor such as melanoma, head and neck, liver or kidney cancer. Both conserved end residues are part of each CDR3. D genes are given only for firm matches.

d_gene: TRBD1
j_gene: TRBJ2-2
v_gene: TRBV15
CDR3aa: CATSRGGQGYTGELFF
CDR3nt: TGTGCCACCAGCAGAGGGGGACAGGGGTACACCGGGGAGCTGTTTTTT

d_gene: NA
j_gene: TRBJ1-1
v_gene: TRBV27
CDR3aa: CASSLSAPGGMNTEAFF
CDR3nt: TGTGCCAGCAGTTTATCCGCCCCCGGGGGGATGAACACTGAAGCTTTCTTT

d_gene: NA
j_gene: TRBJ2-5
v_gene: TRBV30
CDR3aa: CAWSPQGGSQETQYF
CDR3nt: TGTGCCTGGAGTCCCCAGGGGGGCTCACAAGAGACCCAGTACTTC

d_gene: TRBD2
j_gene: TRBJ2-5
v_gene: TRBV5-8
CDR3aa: CASSLGLAGGRQETQYF
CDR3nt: TGTGCCAGCAGCTTGGGACTAGCGGGGGGTCGGCAAGAGACCCAGTACTTC

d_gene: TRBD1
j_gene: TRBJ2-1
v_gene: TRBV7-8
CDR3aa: CASSLVGTGTMNEQFF
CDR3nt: TGTGCCAGCAGCTTAGTTGGGACAGGGACAATGAATGAGCAGTTCTTC

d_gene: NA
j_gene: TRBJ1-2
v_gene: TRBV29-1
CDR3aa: CSVGAMGYGYTF
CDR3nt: TGCAGCGTTGGAGCGATGGGCTATGGCTACACCTTC

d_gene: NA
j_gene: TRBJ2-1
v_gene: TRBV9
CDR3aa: CASSVGGPQFYNEQFF
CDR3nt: TGTGCCAGCAGCGTTGGGGGCCCGCAGTTCTACAATGAGCAGTTCTTC

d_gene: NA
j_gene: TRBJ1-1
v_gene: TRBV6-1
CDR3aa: CASSEALGNRVLAFF
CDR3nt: TGTGCCAGCAGTGAAGCGCTGGGTAACAGGGTCCTAGCTTTCTTT

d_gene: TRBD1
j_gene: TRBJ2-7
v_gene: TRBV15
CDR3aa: CATSWGTGEEQYF
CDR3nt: TGTGCCACCAGCTGGGGGACAGGGGAAGAGCAGTACTTC

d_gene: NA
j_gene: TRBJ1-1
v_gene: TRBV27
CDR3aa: CASSSLKQSTEAFF
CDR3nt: TGTGCCAGCAGTTCACTTAAACAGAGCACTGAAGCTTTCTTT

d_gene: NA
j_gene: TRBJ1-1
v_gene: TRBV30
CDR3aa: CAWSEGHSNTEAFF
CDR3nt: TGTGCCTGGAGTGAAGGACACTCGAACACTGAAGCTTTCTTT

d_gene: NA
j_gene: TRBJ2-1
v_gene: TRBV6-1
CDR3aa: CASSEKMWVGFF
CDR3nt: TGTGCCAGCAGTGAAAAAATGTGGGTGGGGTTCTTC

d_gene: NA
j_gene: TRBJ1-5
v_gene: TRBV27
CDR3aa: CASSLWAQGPNQPQHF
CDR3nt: TGTGCCAGCAGTTTATGGGCCCAGGGACCCAATCAGCCCCAGCATTTT

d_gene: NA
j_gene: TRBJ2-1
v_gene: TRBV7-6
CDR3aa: CASSKWGEPYNEQFF
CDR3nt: TGTGCCAGCAGCAAGTGGGGGGAGCCCTACAATGAGCAGTTCTTC

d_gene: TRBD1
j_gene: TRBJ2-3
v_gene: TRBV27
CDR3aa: CASSMGTGSKTDTQYF
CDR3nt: TGTGCCAGCAGTATGGGGACAGGTTCGAAGACAGATACGCAGTATTTT

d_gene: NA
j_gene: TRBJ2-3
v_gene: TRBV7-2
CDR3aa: CASSSPRGTDTQYF
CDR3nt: TGTGCCAGCAGCTCCCCTAGGGGCACAGATACGCAGTATTTT

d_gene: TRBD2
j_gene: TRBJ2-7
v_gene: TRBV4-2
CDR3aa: CASSPSGGANEQYF
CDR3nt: TGTGCCAGCAGCCCCAGCGGGGGGGCGAATGAGCAGTACTTC

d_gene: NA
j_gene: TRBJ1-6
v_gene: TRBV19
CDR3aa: CASTPGLSSYNSPLHF
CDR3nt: TGTGCCAGTACCCCAGGGTTGAGCTCCTATAATTCACCCCTCCACTTT

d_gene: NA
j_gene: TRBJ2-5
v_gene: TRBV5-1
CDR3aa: CASGGGDTAETQYF
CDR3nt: TGCGCCAGCGGCGGTGGGGACACCGCAGAGACCCAGTACTTC

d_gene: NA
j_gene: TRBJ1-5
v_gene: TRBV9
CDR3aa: CASSPTPEYDQPQHF
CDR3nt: TGTGCCAGCAGCCCCACTCCAGAATACGATCAGCCCCAGCATTTT

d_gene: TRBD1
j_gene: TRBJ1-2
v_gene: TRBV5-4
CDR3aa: CASSYNRGFGYTF
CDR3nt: TGTGCCAGCAGCTATAACAGGGGTTTTGGCTACACCTTC

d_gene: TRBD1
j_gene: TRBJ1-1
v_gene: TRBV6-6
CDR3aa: CASRTGAGGTEAFF
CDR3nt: TGTGCCAGCCGCACAGGGGCAGGGGGAACTGAAGCTTTCTTT